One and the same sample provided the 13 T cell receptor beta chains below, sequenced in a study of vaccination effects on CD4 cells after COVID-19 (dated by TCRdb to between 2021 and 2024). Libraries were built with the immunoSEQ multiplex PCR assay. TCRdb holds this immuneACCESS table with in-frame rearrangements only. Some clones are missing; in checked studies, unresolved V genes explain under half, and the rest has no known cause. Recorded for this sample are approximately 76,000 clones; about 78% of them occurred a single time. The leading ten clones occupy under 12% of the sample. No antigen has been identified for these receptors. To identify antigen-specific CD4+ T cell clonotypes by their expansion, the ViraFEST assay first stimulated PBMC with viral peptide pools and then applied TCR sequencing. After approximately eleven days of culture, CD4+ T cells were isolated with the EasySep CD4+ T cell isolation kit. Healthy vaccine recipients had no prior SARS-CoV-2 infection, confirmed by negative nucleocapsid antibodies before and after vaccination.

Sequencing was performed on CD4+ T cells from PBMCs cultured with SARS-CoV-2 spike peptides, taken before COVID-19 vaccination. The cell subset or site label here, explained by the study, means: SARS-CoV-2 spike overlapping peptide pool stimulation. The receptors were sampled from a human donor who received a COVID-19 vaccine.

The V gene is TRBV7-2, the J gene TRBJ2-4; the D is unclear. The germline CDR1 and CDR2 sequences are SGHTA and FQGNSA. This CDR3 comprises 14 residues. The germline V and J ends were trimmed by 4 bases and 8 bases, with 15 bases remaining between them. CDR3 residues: CASSYFRAGDIQYF. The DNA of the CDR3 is TGTGCCAGCAGCTACTTTAGGGCTGGGGACATTCAGTACTTC.

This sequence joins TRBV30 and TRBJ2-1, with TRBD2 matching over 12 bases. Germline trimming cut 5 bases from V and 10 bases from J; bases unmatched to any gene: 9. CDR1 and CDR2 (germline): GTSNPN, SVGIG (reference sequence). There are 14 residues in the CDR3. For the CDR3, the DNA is TGTGCCTGGCAAAGACTAGCGGGGGTTTGGGAGCAGTTCTTC. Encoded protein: CAWQRLAGVWEQFF.

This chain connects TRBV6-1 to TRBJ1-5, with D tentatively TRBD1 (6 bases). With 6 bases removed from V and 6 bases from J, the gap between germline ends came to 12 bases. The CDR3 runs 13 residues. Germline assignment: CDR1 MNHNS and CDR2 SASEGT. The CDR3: CASSQGLSQPQHF. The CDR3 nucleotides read TGTGCCAGCAGCCAGGGGCTGAGTCAGCCCCAGCATTTT.

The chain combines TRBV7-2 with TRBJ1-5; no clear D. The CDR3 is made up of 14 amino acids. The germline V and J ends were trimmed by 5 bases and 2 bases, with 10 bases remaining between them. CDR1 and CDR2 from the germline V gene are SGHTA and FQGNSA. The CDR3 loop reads CASSPGRGNQPQHF. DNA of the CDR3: TGTGCCAGCAGCCCGGGGAGGGGCAATCAGCCCCAGCATTTT.

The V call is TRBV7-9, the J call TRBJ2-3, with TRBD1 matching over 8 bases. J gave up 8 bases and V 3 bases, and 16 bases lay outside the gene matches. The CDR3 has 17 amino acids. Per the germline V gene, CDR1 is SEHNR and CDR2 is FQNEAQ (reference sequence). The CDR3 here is CASSFRSGGDYRSTQYF. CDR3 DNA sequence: TGTGCCAGCAGCTTCCGATCAGGGGGCGATTATCGTAGTACGCAGTATTTT.

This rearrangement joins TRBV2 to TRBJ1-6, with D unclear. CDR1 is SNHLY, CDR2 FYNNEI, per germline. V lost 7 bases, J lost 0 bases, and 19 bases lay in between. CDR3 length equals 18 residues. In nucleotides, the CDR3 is TGTGCCAGCACACCCATGAGGCGGGGAGTCTCCTATAATTCACCCCTCCACTTT. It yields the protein CASTPMRRGVSYNSPLHF.

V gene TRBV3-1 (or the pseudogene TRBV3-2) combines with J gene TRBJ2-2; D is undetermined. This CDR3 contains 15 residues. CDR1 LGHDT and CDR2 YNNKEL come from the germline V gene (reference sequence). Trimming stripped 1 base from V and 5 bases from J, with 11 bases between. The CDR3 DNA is TGTGCCAGCAGCCAAGGAAATAGCTTGACCGGGGAGCTGTTTTTT. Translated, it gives CASSQGNSLTGELFF.

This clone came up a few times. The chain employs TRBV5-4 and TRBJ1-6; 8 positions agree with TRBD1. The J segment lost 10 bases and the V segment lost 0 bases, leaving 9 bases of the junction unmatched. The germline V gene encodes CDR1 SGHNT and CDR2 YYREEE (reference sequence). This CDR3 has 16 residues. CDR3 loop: CASSLAPGTGSSPLHF. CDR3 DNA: TGTGCCAGCAGCTTGGCCCCCGGGACAGGTTCCTCACCCCTCCACTTT.

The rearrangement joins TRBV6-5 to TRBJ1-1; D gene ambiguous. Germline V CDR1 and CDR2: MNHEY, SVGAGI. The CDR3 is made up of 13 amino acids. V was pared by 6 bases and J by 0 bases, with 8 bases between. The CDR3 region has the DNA TGTGCCAGCAGGTGGAGTATGAACACTGAAGCTTTCTTT. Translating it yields CASRWSMNTEAFF.

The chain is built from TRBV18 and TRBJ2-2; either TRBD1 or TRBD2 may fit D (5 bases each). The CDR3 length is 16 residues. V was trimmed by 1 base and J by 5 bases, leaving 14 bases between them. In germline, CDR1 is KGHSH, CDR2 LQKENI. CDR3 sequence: CASSPLTLGRTGELFF. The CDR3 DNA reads TGTGCCAGCTCACCACTCACCTTGGGACGGACCGGGGAGCTGTTTTTT.

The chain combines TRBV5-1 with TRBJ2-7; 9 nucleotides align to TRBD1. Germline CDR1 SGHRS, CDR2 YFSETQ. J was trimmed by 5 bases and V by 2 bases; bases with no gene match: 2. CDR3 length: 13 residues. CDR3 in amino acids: CASSLQGADEQYV. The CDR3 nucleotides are TGCGCCAGCAGCTTACAGGGGGCGGACGAGCAGTACGTC.

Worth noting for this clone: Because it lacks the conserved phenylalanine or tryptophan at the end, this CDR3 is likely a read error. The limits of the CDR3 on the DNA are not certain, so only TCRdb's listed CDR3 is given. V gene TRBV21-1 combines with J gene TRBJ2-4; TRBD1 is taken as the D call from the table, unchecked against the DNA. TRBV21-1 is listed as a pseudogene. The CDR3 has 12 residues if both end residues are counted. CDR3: CASSLGAGGDIP.

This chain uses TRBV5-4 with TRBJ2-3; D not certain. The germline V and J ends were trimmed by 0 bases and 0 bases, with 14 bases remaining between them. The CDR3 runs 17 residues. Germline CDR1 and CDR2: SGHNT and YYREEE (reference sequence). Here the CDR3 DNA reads TGTGCCAGCAGCTTGGCCGTGTCGTTTCCTAGCACAGATACGCAGTATTTT. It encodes CASSLAVSFPSTDTQYF.